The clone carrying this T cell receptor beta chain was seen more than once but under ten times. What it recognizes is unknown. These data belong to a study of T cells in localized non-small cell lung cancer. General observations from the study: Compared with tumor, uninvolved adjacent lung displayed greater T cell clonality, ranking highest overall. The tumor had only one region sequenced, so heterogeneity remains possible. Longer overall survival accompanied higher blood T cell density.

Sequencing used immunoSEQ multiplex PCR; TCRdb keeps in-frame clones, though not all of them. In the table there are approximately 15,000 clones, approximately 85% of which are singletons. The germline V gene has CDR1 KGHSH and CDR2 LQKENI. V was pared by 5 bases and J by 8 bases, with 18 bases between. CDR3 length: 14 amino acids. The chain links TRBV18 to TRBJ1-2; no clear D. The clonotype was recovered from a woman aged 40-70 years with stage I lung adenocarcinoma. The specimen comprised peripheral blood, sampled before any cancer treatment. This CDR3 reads CASSAPTMARGYTF. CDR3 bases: TGTGCCAGCTCAGCTCCCACAATGGCGCGGGGCTACACCTTC.